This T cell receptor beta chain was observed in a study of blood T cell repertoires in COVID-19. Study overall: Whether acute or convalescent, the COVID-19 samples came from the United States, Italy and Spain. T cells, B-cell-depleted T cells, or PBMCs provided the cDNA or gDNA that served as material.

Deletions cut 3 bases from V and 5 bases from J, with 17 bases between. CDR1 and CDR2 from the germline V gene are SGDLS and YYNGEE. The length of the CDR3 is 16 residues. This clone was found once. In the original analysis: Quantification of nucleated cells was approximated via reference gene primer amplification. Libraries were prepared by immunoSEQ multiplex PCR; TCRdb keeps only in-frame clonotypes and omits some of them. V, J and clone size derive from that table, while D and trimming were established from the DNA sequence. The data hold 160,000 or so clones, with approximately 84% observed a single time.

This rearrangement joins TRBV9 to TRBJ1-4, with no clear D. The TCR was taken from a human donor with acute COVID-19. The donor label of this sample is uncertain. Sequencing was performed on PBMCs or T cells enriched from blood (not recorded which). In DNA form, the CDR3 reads TGTGCCAGCAGCGACCGTTCAGGATCCAAGAATGAAAAACTGTTTTTT. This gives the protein CASSDRSGSKNEKLFF.